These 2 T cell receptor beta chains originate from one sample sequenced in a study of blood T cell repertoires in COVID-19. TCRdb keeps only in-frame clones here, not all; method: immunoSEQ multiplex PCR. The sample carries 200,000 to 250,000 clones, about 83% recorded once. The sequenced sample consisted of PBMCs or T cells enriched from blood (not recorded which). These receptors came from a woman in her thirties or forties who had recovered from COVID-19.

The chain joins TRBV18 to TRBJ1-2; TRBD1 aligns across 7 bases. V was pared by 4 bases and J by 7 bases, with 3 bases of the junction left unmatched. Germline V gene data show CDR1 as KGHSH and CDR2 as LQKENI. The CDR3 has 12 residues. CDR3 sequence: CASSQQGLGYTF. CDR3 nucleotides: TGTGCCAGCTCACAACAGGGGCTTGGCTACACCTTC.

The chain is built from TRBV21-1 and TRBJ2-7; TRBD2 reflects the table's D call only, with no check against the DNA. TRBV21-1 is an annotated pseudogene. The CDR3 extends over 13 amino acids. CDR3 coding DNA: TGTGCCAGCGCCCTCCCCAGCGTCGGCGAGCAGTACGTC. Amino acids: CASALPSVGEQYV.